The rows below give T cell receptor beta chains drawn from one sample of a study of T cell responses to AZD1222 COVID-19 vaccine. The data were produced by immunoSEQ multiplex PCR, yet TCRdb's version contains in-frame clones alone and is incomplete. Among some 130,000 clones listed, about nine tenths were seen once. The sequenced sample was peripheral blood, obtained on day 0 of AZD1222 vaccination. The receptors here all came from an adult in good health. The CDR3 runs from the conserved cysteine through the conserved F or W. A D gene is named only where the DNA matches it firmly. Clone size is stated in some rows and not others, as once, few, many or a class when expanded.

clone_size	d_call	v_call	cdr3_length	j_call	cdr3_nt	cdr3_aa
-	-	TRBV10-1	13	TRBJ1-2	TGCGCCAGCAGTGAGTCGGGCTCCTATGGCTACACCTTC	CASSESGSYGYTF
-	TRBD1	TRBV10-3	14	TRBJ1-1	TGTGCCATCAGTACACAGGGGGTGAGGACTGAAGCTTTCTTT	CAISTQGVRTEAFF
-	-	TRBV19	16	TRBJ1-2	TGTGTCAGTAGTATCCGAGCCACTAATGCTAACTATGGCTACACCTTC	CVSSIRATNANYGYTF
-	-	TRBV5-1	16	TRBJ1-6	TGCGCCAGCAGCTTGGACCAGGTATACTATAATTCACCCCTCCACTTT	CASSLDQVYYNSPLHF
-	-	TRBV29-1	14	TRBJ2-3	TGCAGCGCCAGGAGGGCTAGCGCCACAGATACGCAGTATTTT	CSARRASATDTQYF
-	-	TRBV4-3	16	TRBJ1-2	TGCGCCAGCAGCCAGGAAAACAGTGGATTTTCGGGTGGCTACACCTTC	CASSQENSGFSGGYTF
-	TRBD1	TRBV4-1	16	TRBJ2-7	TGCGCCAGCAGCCATACCCCGGGACAGGGTGGAGTCGAGCAGTACTTC	CASSHTPGQGGVEQYF
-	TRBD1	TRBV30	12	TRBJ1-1	TGTGCCTGGAGTGGAGACAGGGGGCTCGCTTTCTTT	CAWSGDRGLAFF
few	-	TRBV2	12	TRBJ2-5	TGTGCCAGCACTCTCCGAACGGAGACCCAGTACTTC	CASTLRTETQYF
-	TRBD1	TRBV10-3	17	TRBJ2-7	TGTGCCATCAGTGCGGGTCGTCAAGACAGGGGTATTATCGAGCAGTACTTC	CAISAGRQDRGIIEQYF
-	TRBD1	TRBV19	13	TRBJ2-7	TGTGCCAGTAGTATCGGACAGGGCTACGAGCAGTACTTC	CASSIGQGYEQYF
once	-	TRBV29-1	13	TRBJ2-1	TGCAGCGCAGGGACGCAACACTACAATGAGCAGTTCTTC	CSAGTQHYNEQFF
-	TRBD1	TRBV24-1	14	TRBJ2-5	TGTGCCACCCCCGACAGGGGAGAGCAAGAGACCCAGTACTTC	CATPDRGEQETQYF
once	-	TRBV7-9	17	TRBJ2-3	TGTGCCAGCAGCTTATTGCTAGCCGAGACTAGCACAGATACGCAGTATTTT	CASSLLLAETSTDTQYF
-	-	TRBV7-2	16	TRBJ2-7	TGTGCCAGCAGCACCTTACAGAGACCACTCGCCTACGAGCAGTACTTC	CASSTLQRPLAYEQYF
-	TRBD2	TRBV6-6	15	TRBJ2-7	TGTGCCAGCAGTCTGTTAGCGGGGGTCTCCTACGAGCAGTACTTC	CASSLLAGVSYEQYF
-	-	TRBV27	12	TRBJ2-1	TGTGCCAGCAGTGAGCGCAGCAGTGAGCAGTTCTTC	CASSERSSEQFF
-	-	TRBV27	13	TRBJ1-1	TGTGCCAGCAGGCCACAGGGAGGAACTGAAGCTTTCTTT	CASRPQGGTEAFF
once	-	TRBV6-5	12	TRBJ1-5	TGTGCCAGCAGCCCGACTCGTCAGCCCCAGCATTTT	CASSPTRQPQHF
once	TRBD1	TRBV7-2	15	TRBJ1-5	TGTGCCAGCAGCCTCGGGACAGTATTCAATCAGCCCCAGCATTTT	CASSLGTVFNQPQHF
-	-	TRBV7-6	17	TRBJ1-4	TGTGCCAGCAGTCAAACTCTCCTCTCGACAACTAATGAAAAACTGTTTTTT	CASSQTLLSTTNEKLFF
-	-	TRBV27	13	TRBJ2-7	TGTGCCAGCAGATCCGGTCCATTCTACGAGCAGTACTTC	CASRSGPFYEQYF
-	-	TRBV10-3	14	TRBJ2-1	TGTGCCATCAGGGACGGGCCGACTCACAATGAGCAGTTCTTC	CAIRDGPTHNEQFF
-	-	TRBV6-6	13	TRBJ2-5	TGTGCCAGCAGTTACGGGGGTGGCGAGACCCAGTACTTC	CASSYGGGETQYF
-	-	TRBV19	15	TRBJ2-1	TGTGCCAGTAGTATGGTGAGGAGCTCCTACAATGAGCAGTTCTTC	CASSMVRSSYNEQFF
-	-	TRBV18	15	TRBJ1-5	TGTGCCAGCTCACCACCCGAGGGAGGGGGTCAGCCCCAGCATTTT	CASSPPEGGGQPQHF
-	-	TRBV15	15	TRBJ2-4	TGTGCCACCAGCAGACCACAGGGTCCCAAAAACATTCAGTACTTC	CATSRPQGPKNIQYF
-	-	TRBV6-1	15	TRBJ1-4	TGTGCCAGCAGTGAAGGGTGGGGGCTGGAGGAAAAACTGTTTTTT	CASSEGWGLEEKLFF
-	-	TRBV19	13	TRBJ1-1	TGTGCCAGTAGGTTGGCAGGGTGGACTGAAGCTTTCTTT	CASRLAGWTEAFF